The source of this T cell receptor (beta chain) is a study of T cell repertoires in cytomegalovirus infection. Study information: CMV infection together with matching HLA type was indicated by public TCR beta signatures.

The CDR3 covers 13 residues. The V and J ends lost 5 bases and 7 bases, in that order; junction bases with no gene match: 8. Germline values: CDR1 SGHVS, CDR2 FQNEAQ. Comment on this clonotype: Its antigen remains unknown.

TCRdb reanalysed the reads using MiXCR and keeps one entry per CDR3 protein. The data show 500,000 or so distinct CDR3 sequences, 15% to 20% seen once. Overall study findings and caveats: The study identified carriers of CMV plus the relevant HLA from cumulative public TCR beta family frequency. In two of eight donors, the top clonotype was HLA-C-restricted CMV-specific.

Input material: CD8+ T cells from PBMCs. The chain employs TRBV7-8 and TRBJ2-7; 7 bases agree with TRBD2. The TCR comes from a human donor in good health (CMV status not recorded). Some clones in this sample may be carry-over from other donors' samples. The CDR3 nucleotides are TGTGCCAGCAGCCTAAGACTAGCAAGTGAGCAGTACTTC. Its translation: CASSLRLASEQYF.